This record concerns one T cell receptor (beta chain) sequence. The antigen remains unidentified. TCRdb's table, derived via immunoSEQ multiplex PCR, lists solely in-frame clones and lacks some. This table has over 100,000 clones, approximately 95% appearing once. This entry is derived from a study of graft-versus-host responses after intestinal transplantation. Study-wide context: Those transplanted obtained multivisceral, liver-intestinal, or isolated intestinal grafts. Recipients uniformly received anti-thymocyte globulin induction, followed by tacrolimus and steroids for approximately 3 years.

Study results and limitations: The marrow of recipients harbored GvH clones, and ileum or blood showed some of them first. High graft-versus-host to host-versus-graft clonal ratios were found in allografts of patients who had graft-donor T cell macrochimerism.

J lost 3 bases, V lost 2 bases, and 6 bases had no gene match. Per germline, CDR1 SGHTA and CDR2 FQGTGA. The CDR3 has 16 residues. This sample comprised unstimulated CD8+ T cells sorted from spleen or lymph node cells, obtained before intestinal transplant. The V and J genes are TRBV7-3 and TRBJ2-7; 11 bases line up with TRBD2. The sequence was obtained from a human donor who received an intestinal transplant. This CDR3 reads CASSLVPTSGSYEQYF. The CDR3 DNA sequence: TGTGCCAGCAGCTTAGTCCCCACTAGCGGGAGCTACGAGCAGTACTTC.